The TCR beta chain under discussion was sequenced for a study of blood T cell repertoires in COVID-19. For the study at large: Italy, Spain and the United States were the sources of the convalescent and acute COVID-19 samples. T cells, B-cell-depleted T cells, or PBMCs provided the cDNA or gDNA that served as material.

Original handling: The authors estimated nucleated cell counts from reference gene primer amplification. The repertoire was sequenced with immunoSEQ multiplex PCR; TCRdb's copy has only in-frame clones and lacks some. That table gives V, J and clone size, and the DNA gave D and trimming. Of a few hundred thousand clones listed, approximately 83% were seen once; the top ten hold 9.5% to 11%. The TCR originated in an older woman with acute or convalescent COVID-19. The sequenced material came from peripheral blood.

The chain's CDR3 is CASSSTTGFSYEQYF. The CDR3 nucleotides are TGTGCCAGCAGTTCCACCACAGGGTTTTCCTACGAGCAGTACTTC. The V gene is TRBV27, the J gene TRBJ2-7; TRBD1 might be the D (6 bases). The V gene's germline CDR1 is MNHEY and CDR2 SMNVEV (reference sequence). Trimming cost V 4 bases and J 1 base, with 14 bases left between them. The CDR3 is 15 amino acids.